Following are 28 T cell receptor beta chains from one sample sequenced in a study of T cells in Graves' hyperthyroidism and ophthalmopathy. RNA transcripts gave rise to amplified TCR beta CDR3 regions. HTBI primers drove first-round RT-PCR of the TCR CDR3. In TCRdb, the multiplex PCR reads were re-called with MiXCR into one record per CDR3 protein. The profile covers a few hundred thousand distinct CDR3 sequences, with roughly 20% appearing a single time and 45% to 55% taken by the ten largest. The sequenced sample was blood. These receptors were taken from a woman aged 45-60 years with Graves' hyperthyroidism.

This clonotype has ten or more counts. The gene calls are TRBV30 and TRBJ2-7, with TRBD2 matching over 12 bases. The V gene end was trimmed by 2 bases and the J gene end by 1 base; junction bases not matched to a gene: 6. This CDR3 region has 16 residues. CDR1 is GTSNPN and CDR2 is SVGIG in the germline V gene (reference sequence). This CDR3 reads CAWSLGTSGFSYEQYF. CDR3 nucleotides: TGTGCCTGGAGTCTAGGGACTAGCGGGTTTTCCTACGAGCAGTACTTC. Supplemented by reference TRBV30 and TRBJ2-7, the full variable domain reads SQTIHQWPATLVQPVGSPLSLECTVEGTSNPNLYWYRQAAGRGLQLLFYSVGIGQISSEVPQNLSASRPQDRQFILSSKKLLLSDSGFYLCAWSLGTSGFSYEQYFGPGTRLTVT.

The chain has TRBV20-1 and TRBJ1-1; tentative D call: TRBD1 (5 bases). CDR3 length equals 13 residues. Germline V gene data show CDR1 as DFQATT and CDR2 as SNEGSKA (reference sequence). Trimming removed 5 bases from V and 0 bases from J, with 10 bases in between. The CDR3 region is CSAARALNTEAFF. The CDR3, as DNA: TGCAGTGCTGCCAGGGCTTTGAACACTGAAGCTTTCTTT.

The rearrangement uses TRBV6-1 and TRBJ1-3; weak D call: TRBD1 (5 bases). This CDR3 spans 14 amino acids. Germline CDR1 is MNHNS and CDR2 is SASEGT. Trimming removed 5 bases from V and 6 bases from J, with 14 bases in between. CDR3 sequence: CASSSLQTVNTIYF. The DNA of the CDR3 is TGTGCCAGCAGTAGTTTACAGACAGTAAACACCATATATTTT.

This clonotype was seen more than once but under ten times. This sequence joins TRBV10-2 and TRBJ2-5; 8 positions match TRBD1. Germline CDR1 reads WSHSY; CDR2 reads SAAADI. V was clipped by 3 bases and J by 4 bases; unmatched bases: 7. CDR3 length equals 15 residues. CDR3: CASSEGQGAGETQYF. CDR3 nucleotides: TGCGCCAGCAGTGAAGGGCAGGGGGCTGGAGAGACCCAGTACTTC.

This clonotype was seen a handful of times. CDR3 DNA sequence: TGTGCCAGTAGTCCCCAACGGGACCAGCCCCAGCATTTT. Protein product: CASSPQRDQPQHF. This chain uses TRBV19 with TRBJ1-5, with D possibly being TRBD1 (5 bases). V lost 5 bases, J lost 7 bases, and 12 bases lay in between. The germline V gene has CDR1 LNHDA and CDR2 SQIVND (reference sequence). The CDR3 has 13 amino acids.

This chain connects TRBV5-6 to TRBJ2-5; TRBD1 matches at 7 bases. Germline assignment: CDR1 SGHDT and CDR2 YYEEEE. The J segment lost 5 bases and the V segment lost 4 bases, leaving 5 bases of the junction unmatched. The CDR3 covers 13 residues. CDR3 amino acids: CASSQGDEETQYF. The CDR3 DNA reads as TGTGCCAGCAGCCAGGGGGACGAGGAGACCCAGTACTTC.

There are many counts of this clonotype. This chain joins TRBV6-1 and TRBJ2-1; D unresolved. The germline V and J ends were trimmed by 6 bases and 7 bases, with 10 bases remaining between them. Per the germline V gene, CDR1 is MNHNS and CDR2 is SASEGT. The CDR3 covers 12 residues. The CDR3 DNA reads TGTGCCAGCAGCGCCCGATGGAATGAGCAGTTCTTC. Its translation is CASSARWNEQFF.

The chain is built from TRBV2 and TRBJ2-7, with TRBD2 matching over 7 bases. The CDR3 runs to 15 residues. V lost 3 bases and J lost 4; bases outside the gene matches: 9. From germline, CDR1 is SNHLY and CDR2 FYNNEI. CDR3 sequence: CASSESGTGLYEQYF. In nucleotides, the CDR3 is TGTGCCAGCAGTGAGAGCGGGACCGGGTTATACGAGCAGTACTTC. The entire variable domain, with the rest obtained from reference TRBV2 and TRBJ2-7, is as follows: EPEVTQTPSHQVTQMGQEVILRCVPISNHLYFYWYRQILGQKVEFLVSFYNNEISEKSEIFDDQFSVERPDGSNFTLKIRSTKLEDSAMYFCASSESGTGLYEQYFGPGTRLTVT.

The V and J genes are TRBV20-1 and TRBJ2-7; possible D gene TRBD1, 5 bases. This CDR3 has 14 residues. From germline, CDR1 is DFQATT and CDR2 SNEGSKA (reference sequence). V was cut by 0 bases and J by 2 bases, with 11 bases left in between. In DNA form, the CDR3 reads TGCAGTGCTAGAGAGGGAAGGGGTGCCTACGAGCAGTACTTC. Protein: CSAREGRGAYEQYF.

This clonotype was observed at least ten times. The chain couples TRBV2 to TRBJ2-3; 7 positions match TRBD2. The J segment lost 2 bases and the V segment lost 1 base, leaving 3 bases of the junction unmatched. The CDR3 is 15 amino acids. Germline V CDR1 and CDR2: SNHLY, FYNNEI. In DNA, the CDR3 is TGTGCCAGCAGTGAAGGGCGGGGGTTCACAGATACGCAGTATTTT. This encodes CASSEGRGFTDTQYF.

This clonotype was counted at least ten times. The rearrangement uses TRBV11-2 and TRBJ2-3, with 16 nucleotides matching TRBD2. The CDR3 is 17 residues long. The V gene's germline CDR1 is SGHAT and CDR2 FQNNGV. J lost 2 bases, V lost 5 bases, and 4 bases had no gene match. CDR3 residues: CASSPGTSGRVTDTQYF. In DNA form, the CDR3 reads TGTGCCAGCAGCCCCGGGACTAGCGGGAGGGTCACAGATACGCAGTATTTT.

This clonotype has a handful of counts. One base away lies a much larger clone, so this may be a sequencing read error. The chain has TRBV28 and TRBJ1-5, with 8 bases lining up with TRBD1. The CDR3 consists of 15 residues. Trimming removed 8 bases from V and 3 bases from J; junction bases left unmatched: 9. Germline loops: CDR1 MDHEN, CDR2 SYDVKM. The CDR3 nucleotides read TGTGCCAGCCGTCACCTGGACAGGGACAATCAGCCCCAGCATTTT. This encodes CASRHLDRDNQPQHF.

At least ten counts were recorded for this clonotype. This sequence joins TRBV12-3 or TRBV12-4 and TRBJ2-3; D ambiguous. This CDR3 has 11 amino acids. V lost 5 bases and J 8 bases, leaving 8 bases between the germline ends. CDR3 sequence: CASSPTTTQYF. As DNA, the CDR3 is TGTGCCAGCAGTCCGACAACTACGCAGTATTTT.

This clonotype was seen at least ten times. V usage is TRBV20-1 and J usage is TRBJ2-3, with 8 nucleotides matching TRBD1. Germline loops: CDR1 DFQATT, CDR2 SNEGSKA (reference sequence). CDR3 length: 15 residues. V trimming: 4 bases; J trimming: 0 bases; junction bases outside the gene matches: 6. The CDR3 protein is CSANNRDRSTDTQYF. The CDR3 region has the DNA TGCAGTGCTAACAACCGGGACAGGAGCACAGATACGCAGTATTTT.

For this clonotype: This may come from a read error, since a much larger clone is one base off. The J gene is TRBJ1-1, the V gene TRBV30, with D perhaps matching TRBD1 (5 bases). V shed 5 bases and J shed 3 bases, with 13 bases lying between them. The germline V gene has CDR1 GTSNPN and CDR2 SVGIG (reference sequence). The CDR3 runs 13 residues. The CDR3 coding sequence is TGTGCCTGGGGGGGACGGTTGTACACTGAAGCTTTCTTT. Protein product: CAWGGRLYTEAFF. Full variable domain (rest looked up from reference TRBV30 and TRBJ1-1): SQTIHQWPATLVQPVGSPLSLECTVEGTSNPNLYWYRQAAGRGLQLLFYSVGIGQISSEVPQNLSASRPQDRQFILSSKKLLLSDSGFYLCAWGGRLYTEAFFGQGTRLTVV.

V usage is TRBV3-1 and J usage is TRBJ2-1; the D call may be TRBD1 or TRBD2 (5 bases each). Germline values: CDR1 LGHDT, CDR2 YNNKEL (reference sequence). The V gene lost 3 bases and the J gene lost 7 bases, with 16 bases spanning the gap. The CDR3 covers 15 residues. CDR3 sequence reads: CASSQGSRGANEQFF. The CDR3 bases are TGTGCCAGCAGCCAGGGGTCTAGGGGAGCTAATGAGCAGTTCTTC.

The genes are TRBV27 and TRBJ2-2; D possibly corresponds to TRBD1 (5 bases). The CDR3 extends over 14 amino acids. The V and J ends lost 2 bases and 7 bases respectively, with 11 bases between them. Germline V gives CDR1 MNHEY, CDR2 SMNVEV (reference sequence). The CDR3 DNA is TGTGCCAGCAGTTTAGCCAGGGTGGGCGGGGAGCTGTTTTTT. This gives the protein CASSLARVGGELFF.

The CDR3 DNA is TGTGCCAGCAGGAGAAGCGGGGGGGCCGGAGAGACCCAGTACTTC. It yields the protein CASRRSGGAGETQYF. The V gene is TRBV11-1, the J gene TRBJ2-5; 10 nucleotides agree with TRBD2. Germline-derived CDR1 and CDR2 are SGHAT and FQDESV (reference sequence). The CDR3 is 15 amino acids. Trimming cost V 6 bases and J 4 bases; bases outside gene matches: 8.

This clonotype appeared many times. The chain couples TRBV18 to TRBJ2-2; D not resolved. Germline lookup yields CDR1 KGHSH and CDR2 LQKENI. With 2 bases removed from V and 2 bases from J, the gap between germline ends came to 6 bases. The CDR3 contains 14 residues. The CDR3 spells CASSPGPNTGELFF. The DNA for the CDR3 is TGTGCCAGCTCACCAGGCCCCAACACCGGGGAGCTGTTTTTT.

This clonotype was observed at least ten times. The genes are TRBV19 and TRBJ1-5, with D possibly TRBD1 on 5 matching bases. The CDR3 covers 17 residues. The V end lost 2 bases, the J end lost 0 bases, and 14 bases lay between the germline ends. Per germline, CDR1 LNHDA and CDR2 SQIVND (reference sequence). The CDR3 is CASSILPGTDSNQPQHF. In nucleotides, the CDR3 is TGTGCCAGTAGTATACTCCCCGGGACGGATAGCAATCAGCCCCAGCATTTT.

This sequence joins TRBV7-8 and TRBJ2-5, with D tentatively TRBD2 (5 bases). The CDR3 extends over 16 amino acids. Trimming removed 2 bases from V and 5 bases from J, with 18 bases in between. Germline CDR1 and CDR2: SGHVS and FQNEAQ. The CDR3 nucleotides read TGTGCCAGCAGCTTAAAAACGAGGAGGACGGGGGAGACCCAGTACTTC. Translating gives CASSLKTRRTGETQYF.

The rearrangement joins TRBV7-3 to TRBJ2-1, with D possibly matching TRBD1 (5 bases). Germline V CDR1 and CDR2: SGHTA, FQGTGA. V dropped 3 bases and J dropped 8 bases, with 11 bases sitting between them. The CDR3 covers 13 residues. CDR3 residues: CASSLGRGDEQFF. CDR3 bases: TGTGCCAGCAGCTTGGGGCGTGGGGATGAGCAGTTCTTC.

At least ten counts were recorded for this clonotype. The chain joins TRBV2 to TRBJ1-1; tentative D call: TRBD1 (6 bases). V gave up 4 bases and J gave up 8 bases, with 11 bases separating them. CDR1 is SNHLY, CDR2 FYNNEI, per germline. This CDR3 comprises 12 residues. The chain's CDR3 is CASSGPGGEAFF. The CDR3 DNA sequence: TGTGCCAGCAGTGGGCCTGGGGGCGAAGCTTTCTTT. Filled out from reference TRBV2 and TRBJ1-1, the complete variable domain reads EPEVTQTPSHQVTQMGQEVILRCVPISNHLYFYWYRQILGQKVEFLVSFYNNEISEKSEIFDDQFSVERPDGSNFTLKIRSTKLEDSAMYFCASSGPGGEAFFGQGTRLTVV.

This clonotype was recorded a few times. This rearrangement joins TRBV5-1 to TRBJ2-1; D is unresolved. The V gene's germline CDR1 is SGHRS and CDR2 YFSETQ. Trimming took off 0 bases at V and 0 bases at J, with 7 bases between the two ends. The CDR3 totals 15 residues. CDR3 region: CASSLVSSSYNEQFF. The CDR3 coding sequence is TGCGCCAGCAGCTTGGTATCGAGCTCCTACAATGAGCAGTTCTTC.

This rearrangement joins TRBV5-6 to TRBJ2-7, with 7 bases fitting TRBD1. Germline trimming cut 4 bases from V and 0 bases from J; bases unmatched to any gene: 7. The CDR3 is 15 amino acids. Per the germline V gene, CDR1 is SGHDT and CDR2 is YYEEEE. The CDR3 here is CASSRTGSPSYEQYV. Here the CDR3 DNA reads TGTGCCAGCAGCCGGACAGGTTCTCCCTCCTACGAGCAGTACGTC.

This clonotype has a count of ten or more. The rearrangement uses TRBV30 and TRBJ2-1; D possibly corresponds to TRBD2 (5 bases). Germline loops: CDR1 GTSNPN, CDR2 SVGIG (reference sequence). The CDR3 is 13 amino acids. Trimming removed 4 bases at V and 9 bases at J, with 16 bases between. CDR3 DNA: TGTGCCTGGACCGGGAATATAGCCCCTGAGCAGTTCTTC. It translates to CAWTGNIAPEQFF.

Only a few counts were recorded for this clonotype. This chain uses TRBV6-1 with TRBJ1-1; 8 bases line up with TRBD1. The junction had 11 bases not matched to a gene; V was cut back by 6 bases and J by 5 bases. This CDR3 region has 15 residues. From germline, CDR1 is MNHNS and CDR2 SASEGT. CDR3 coding DNA: TGTGCCAGCAGGGACAGGGAGGGGAGATTTACTGAAGCTTTCTTT. The encoded protein is CASRDREGRFTEAFF.

V and J are TRBV14 and TRBJ2-1; D remains ambiguous. Germline V gives CDR1 SGHDN, CDR2 FVKESK. The CDR3 length is 15 residues. Deletions cut 3 bases from V and 11 bases from J, with 20 bases between. CDR3 loop: CASSHPQTGGRKQFF. The CDR3 DNA reads as TGTGCCAGCAGCCACCCTCAAACCGGTGGTAGGAAGCAGTTCTTC.